This TCR beta chain was captured by sequencing in a study of cytomegalovirus exposure and HLA in healthy donors. Study outcomes and limitations: In a later analysis, specific HLA alleles were associated with 15,000 or so TCR beta sequences at a 0.05 false discovery rate. Donor immune exposure was known only as CMV serostatus. Rarity characterized most TCR sequences, yet some public TCRs appeared in many donors.

Per the germline V gene, CDR1 is SEHNR and CDR2 is FQNEAQ (reference sequence). V was clipped by 5 bases and J by 1 base, with 12 bases between them. The length of the CDR3 is 14 residues. This clone showed up just a few times. No antigen is known for it. In the PCR, 60 Vbeta and 13 Jbeta primers were used. Here immunoSEQ multiplex PCR was the method, and the copy in TCRdb shows in-frame clones only, minus some. The data show some 95,000 clones, about 81% seen once. This sequence originates from a woman between 35 and 50 years old in good health and CMV-seropositive. The chain employs TRBV7-9 and TRBJ2-7; D not resolved. Sequencing was performed on PBMCs. The CDR3 reads CASSEITESYEQYF. The CDR3 DNA follows: TGTGCCAGCAGCGAAATAACAGAGTCCTACGAGCAGTACTTC.